The rows below give T cell receptor beta chains drawn from one sample of a study of early T cells in non-severe SARS-CoV-2 infection. TCRdb redid the calling of the 5' RACE reads with MiXCR, one entry per CDR3 protein. Among tens of thousands of distinct CDR3 sequences, roughly 12% were seen once, and the ten largest hold 3.5% to 5.5%. Sequencing used whole blood. The receptors derive from an adult who was a healthcare worker with PCR-confirmed SARS-CoV-2 infection or an uninfected control (not recorded which). The CDR3 runs from the conserved cysteine through the conserved F or W. The order of the fields is D gene, clone size, J gene, V gene, CDR3 DNA, CDR3 protein. The D gene is left open where the match is weak. Clone size appears in some rows only: once, few, many, or a class for an expanded clone.

>TRBD1|-|TRBJ2-5|TRBV4-1
TGCGCCAGCAGCCAGGCCGGGACAGGGGTACAAGAGACCCAGTACTTC
CASSQAGTGVQETQYF
>-|many|TRBJ1-3|TRBV20-1
TGCAGTGCTCTAACCGGGACAACTGGAAACACCATATATTTT
CSALTGTTGNTIYF
>TRBD2|-|TRBJ2-1|TRBV11-3
TGTGCCAGCAGCTTAGGGCGGGAGTCCCCCGAGCAGTTCTTC
CASSLGRESPEQFF
>TRBD1|many|TRBJ2-7|TRBV6-1
TGTGCCAGCAGTCGGGGGACAGGCGGGCAGTACTTC
CASSRGTGGQYF
>-|-|TRBJ2-1|TRBV19
TGTGCCAGTACACCGGGACCGAACTACAATGAGCAGTTCTTC
CASTPGPNYNEQFF
>-|-|TRBJ1-1|TRBV29-1
TGCAGCGTTGAAGATCTTAGGGAAGCTTTCTTT
CSVEDLREAFF
>TRBD1|-|TRBJ1-3|TRBV9
TGTGCCAGCAGCGCGGGACAGGGGGCGAGAGGAAACACCATATATTTT
CASSAGQGARGNTIYF
>-|few|TRBJ1-5|TRBV6-6
TGTGCCAGCAGTGCGTTTTCCAATAGCAATCAGCCCCAGCATTTT
CASSAFSNSNQPQHF
>TRBD1|many|TRBJ1-4|TRBV18
TGTGCCAGCTCACCAGGGACAGCAACTAATGAAAAACTGTTTTTT
CASSPGTATNEKLFF
>-|-|TRBJ2-7|TRBV2
TGTGCCAGCAACCGGGACGGGTTTTACGAGCAGTACTTC
CASNRDGFYEQYF
>TRBD1|-|TRBJ2-3|TRBV29-1
TGCAGCGTTGTAGGGACAGGGGGCGCGGTAGAGGCAGATACGCAGTATTTT
CSVVGTGGAVEADTQYF
>TRBD1|-|TRBJ2-1|TRBV29-1
TGCAGCGTTGAGAACAGGGGGCAGTTCTTC
CSVENRGQFF
>TRBD2|many|TRBJ2-1|TRBV9
TGTGCCAGCAGCGCGACTAGCGGGCCGTGGGATGAGCAGTTCTTC
CASSATSGPWDEQFF
>TRBD1|many|TRBJ2-3|TRBV7-9
TGTGCCAGCAGTTCGCACAGGGGCCGGACAGATACGCAGTATTTT
CASSSHRGRTDTQYF
>-|many|TRBJ2-7|TRBV4-2
TGTGCCAGCAGCCAAGAGCTAGCTGACTACGAGCAGTACTTC
CASSQELADYEQYF
>TRBD1|many|TRBJ2-1|TRBV20-1
TGCAGTGCTAGAGTTTGGGACAGGGGATACAATGAGCAGTTCTTC
CSARVWDRGYNEQFF
>TRBD2|few|TRBJ2-1|TRBV5-1
TGCGCCAGCAGAGCGGGGGGGCCCAATGAGCAGTTCTTC
CASRAGGPNEQFF
>-|-|TRBJ1-2|TRBV20-1
TGCAGTGCTAGAACCGACAGACGCTATGGCTACACCTTC
CSARTDRRYGYTF
>-|-|TRBJ1-2|TRBV27
TGTGCCAGCAGTTTCGGCAGGAACTATGGCTACACCTTC
CASSFGRNYGYTF
>-|-|TRBJ1-2|TRBV25-1
TGTGCCAGCCGGGCCTCTGGTTATGGCTACACCTTC
CASRASGYGYTF
>TRBD1|-|TRBJ2-1|TRBV11-3
TGTGCCAGCAGCCCCGGGACAGGGTATAATGAGCAGTTCTTC
CASSPGTGYNEQFF
>-|few|TRBJ2-7|TRBV6-2/TRBV6-3
TGTGCCCCCCCCCCCAGGGCGGCTACCTACGAGCAGTACTTC
CAPPPRAATYEQYF
>-|-|TRBJ1-1|TRBV29-1
TGCAGCGTTGAAGGTGGACAGACAATTTACTACACTGAAGCTTTCTTT
CSVEGGQTIYYTEAFF
>-|-|TRBJ2-3|TRBV29-1
TGCAGCGTTGAAGTAAACACAGATACGCAGTATTTT
CSVEVNTDTQYF
>-|many|TRBJ1-1|TRBV19
TGTGCCAGTAGTCCCCGAGGCCTTGAAGCTTTCTTT
CASSPRGLEAFF
>-|many|TRBJ2-2|TRBV6-1
TGTGCCAGCACCGGACAGGGCGGGGGAACCGGGGAGCTGTTTTTT
CASTGQGGGTGELFF
>TRBD1|few|TRBJ2-7|TRBV5-5
TGTGCCAGCAGCTTGGTAGGGGGCTGGGAGCAGTACTTC
CASSLVGGWEQYF
>TRBD2|many|TRBJ2-1|TRBV11-2
TGTGCCTCCGGGACTAGCGGGGGGAAGGAGCAGTTCTTC
CASGTSGGKEQFF
>-|-|TRBJ2-2|TRBV5-1
TGCGCCAGCAGCCGCGGTACACAGGGAAGGACCGGGGAGCTGTTTTTT
CASSRGTQGRTGELFF
>-|few|TRBJ2-7|TRBV4-1
TGCGCCAGCAACCAAGGATCGACAGGCGAGGTTTCCTACGAGCAGTACTTC
CASNQGSTGEVSYEQYF
>TRBD2|-|TRBJ2-4|TRBV19
TGTGCCAGTAGTGTGACTAGCGGGAAAAACATTCAGTACTTC
CASSVTSGKNIQYF
>TRBD2|-|TRBJ2-5|TRBV12-3/TRBV12-4
TGTGCCAGCAGCTATTTCGGACTAGCTAAAGGGACCCAGTACTTC
CASSYFGLAKGTQYF
>TRBD2|-|TRBJ2-7|TRBV19
TGTGCCAGTAGCCCTGCGGGGGGCTTCGAGCAGTACTTC
CASSPAGGFEQYF
>-|many|TRBJ2-6|TRBV28
TGTGCCAGCAGGGGCAGGTCTGGGGCCAACGTCCTGACTTTC
CASRGRSGANVLTF
>-|many|TRBJ2-7|TRBV12-5
TGTGCTAGTGGTTTGGCTAATGGACAGTACGAGCAGTACTTC
CASGLANGQYEQYF